This record covers a single TCR beta chain. Its antigen is still unknown. This was the immunoSEQ v3.0 assay at survey level. TCRdb's table, derived via immunoSEQ multiplex PCR, lists solely in-frame clones and lacks some. The sample lists more than 25,000 clones, 95% to 98% occurring once. The record originates from a study of long-term antiretroviral therapy in people with HIV. Donors needed at least one pre-ART PBMC sample plus at least two post-ART samples. Samples held roughly 0.95-10 million cryopreserved PBMC before DNA extraction. The length of the CDR3 is 13 residues. V gave up 5 bases and J gave up 2 bases, with 9 bases separating them. Germline values: CDR1 MNHNS, CDR2 SASEGT. Study-level findings and limits: In samples taken after ART, diversity increased but remained below transplant donor control levels.

This clonotype was sampled from a man aged 25 to 40 with HIV. This specimen was unsorted PBMCs, taken 7.6 years after starting antiretroviral therapy. This sequence joins TRBV6-1 and TRBJ1-1; D is undetermined. As DNA, the CDR3 is TGTGCCAGCAGTTATAAGGCTAACACTGAAGCTTTCTTT. It specifies CASSYKANTEAFF.